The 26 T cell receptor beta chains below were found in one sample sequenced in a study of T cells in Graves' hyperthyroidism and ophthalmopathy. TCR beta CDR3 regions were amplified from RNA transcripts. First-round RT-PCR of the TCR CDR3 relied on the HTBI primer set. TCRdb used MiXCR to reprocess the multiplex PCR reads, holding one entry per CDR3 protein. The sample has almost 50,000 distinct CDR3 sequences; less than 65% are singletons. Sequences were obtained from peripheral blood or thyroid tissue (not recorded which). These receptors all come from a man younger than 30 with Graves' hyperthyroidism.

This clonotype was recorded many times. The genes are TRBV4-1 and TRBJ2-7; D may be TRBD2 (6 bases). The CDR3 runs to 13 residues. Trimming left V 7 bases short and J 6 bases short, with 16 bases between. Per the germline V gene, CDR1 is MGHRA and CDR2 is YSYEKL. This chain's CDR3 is CASKGLGGVEQYF. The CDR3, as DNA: TGCGCCAGCAAGGGACTGGGGGGTGTCGAGCAGTACTTC.

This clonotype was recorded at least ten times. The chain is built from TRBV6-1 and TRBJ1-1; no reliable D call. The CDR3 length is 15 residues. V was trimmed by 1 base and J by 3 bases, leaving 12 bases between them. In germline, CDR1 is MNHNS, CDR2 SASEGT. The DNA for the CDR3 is TGTGCCAGCAGTGAAGGATGGGATAGGGACACTGAAGCTTTCTTT. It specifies CASSEGWDRDTEAFF.

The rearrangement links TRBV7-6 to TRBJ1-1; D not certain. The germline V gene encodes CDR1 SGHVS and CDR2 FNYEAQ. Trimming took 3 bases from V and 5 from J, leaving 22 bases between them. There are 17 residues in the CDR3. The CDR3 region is CASSFAASVPPRTEAFF. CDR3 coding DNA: TGTGCCAGCAGCTTCGCGGCGTCAGTACCCCCTCGGACTGAAGCTTTCTTT.

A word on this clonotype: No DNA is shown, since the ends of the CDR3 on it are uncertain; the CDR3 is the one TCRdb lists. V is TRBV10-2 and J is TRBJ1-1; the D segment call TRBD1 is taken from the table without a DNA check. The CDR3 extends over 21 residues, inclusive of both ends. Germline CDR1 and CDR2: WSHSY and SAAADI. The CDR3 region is CASSEDGMYLCATKWGTEAFF.

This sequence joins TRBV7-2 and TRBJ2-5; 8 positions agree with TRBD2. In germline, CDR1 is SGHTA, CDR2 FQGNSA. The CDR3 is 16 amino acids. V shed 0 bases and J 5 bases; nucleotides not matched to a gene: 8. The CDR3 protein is CASSLAGAGARETQYF. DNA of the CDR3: TGTGCCAGCAGCTTAGCCGGAGCGGGAGCCCGGGAGACCCAGTACTTC.

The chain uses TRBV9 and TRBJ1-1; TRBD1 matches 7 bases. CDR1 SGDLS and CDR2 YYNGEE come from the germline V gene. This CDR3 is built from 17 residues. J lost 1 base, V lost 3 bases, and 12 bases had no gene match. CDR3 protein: CASSAGGTRGPNTEAFF. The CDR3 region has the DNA TGTGCCAGCAGCGCTGGGGGGACTAGGGGGCCGAACACTGAAGCTTTCTTT.

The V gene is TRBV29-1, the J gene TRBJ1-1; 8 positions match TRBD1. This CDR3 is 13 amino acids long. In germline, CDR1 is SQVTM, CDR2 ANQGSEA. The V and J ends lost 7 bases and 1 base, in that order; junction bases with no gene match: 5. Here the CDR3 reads CSATGVANTEAFF. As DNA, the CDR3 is TGCAGCGCGACAGGGGTCGCGAACACTGAAGCTTTCTTT.

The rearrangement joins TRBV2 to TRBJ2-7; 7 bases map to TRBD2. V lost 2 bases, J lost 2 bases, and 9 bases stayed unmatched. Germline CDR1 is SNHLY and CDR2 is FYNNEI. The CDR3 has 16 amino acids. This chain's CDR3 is CASSELGGYRTYEQYF. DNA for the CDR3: TGTGCCAGCAGTGAATTGGGGGGGTACAGGACCTACGAGCAGTACTTC.

The CDR3 nucleotides read TGCAGCGTTGAGGGACAACTCTACGAGCAGTACTTC. It codes for CSVEGQLYEQYF. The chain couples TRBV29-1 to TRBJ2-7; D may be TRBD1 (6 bases). This CDR3 has 12 residues. Germline V gene data show CDR1 as SQVTM and CDR2 as ANQGSEA. Trimming took 3 bases from V and 3 from J, leaving 9 bases between them.

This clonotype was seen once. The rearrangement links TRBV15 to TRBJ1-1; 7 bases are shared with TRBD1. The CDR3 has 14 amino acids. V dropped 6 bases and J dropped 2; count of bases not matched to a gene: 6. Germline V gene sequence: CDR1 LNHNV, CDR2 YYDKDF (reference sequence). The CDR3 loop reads CATRRGQFNTEAFF. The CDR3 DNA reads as TGTGCCACCAGACGGGGACAGTTTAACACTGAAGCTTTCTTT.

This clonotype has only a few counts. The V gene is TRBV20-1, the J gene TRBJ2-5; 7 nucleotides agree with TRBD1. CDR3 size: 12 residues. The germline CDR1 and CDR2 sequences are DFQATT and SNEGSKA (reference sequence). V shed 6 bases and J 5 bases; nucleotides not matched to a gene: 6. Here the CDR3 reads CSASQQGETQYF. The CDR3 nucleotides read TGCAGTGCCAGCCAACAGGGGGAGACCCAGTACTTC.

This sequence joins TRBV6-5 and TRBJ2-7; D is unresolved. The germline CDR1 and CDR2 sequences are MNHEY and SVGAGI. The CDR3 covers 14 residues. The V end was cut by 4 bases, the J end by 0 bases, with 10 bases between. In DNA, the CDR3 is TGTGCCAGCAGTTTAATGACCAGCTCCTACGAGCAGTACTTC. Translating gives CASSLMTSSYEQYF.

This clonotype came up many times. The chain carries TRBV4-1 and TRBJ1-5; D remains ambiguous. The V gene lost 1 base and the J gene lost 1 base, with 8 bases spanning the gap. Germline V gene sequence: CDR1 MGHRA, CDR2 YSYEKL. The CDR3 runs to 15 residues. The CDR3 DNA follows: TGCGCCAGCAGCCAAGTGACGGAAAGCAATCAGCCCCAGCATTTT. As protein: CASSQVTESNQPQHF.

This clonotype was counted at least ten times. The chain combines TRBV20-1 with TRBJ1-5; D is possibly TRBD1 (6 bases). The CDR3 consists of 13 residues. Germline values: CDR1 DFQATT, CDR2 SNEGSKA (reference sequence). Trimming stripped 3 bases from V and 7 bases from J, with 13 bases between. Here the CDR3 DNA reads TGCAGTGCTAGCTCAATGGGGGGCCAGCCCCAGCATTTT. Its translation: CSASSMGGQPQHF.

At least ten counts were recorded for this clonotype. The chain's CDR3 is CASSIGTSGHTYEQYF. CDR3 bases: TGTGCCAGCAGCATAGGGACTAGCGGCCACACCTACGAGCAGTACTTC. This chain joins TRBV27 and TRBJ2-7; 11 nucleotides align to TRBD2. V lost 6 bases to trimming and J lost 2 bases; unmatched junction nucleotides: 9. Looked up from germline, CDR1 is MNHEY and CDR2 is SMNVEV (reference sequence). CDR3 size: 16 residues.

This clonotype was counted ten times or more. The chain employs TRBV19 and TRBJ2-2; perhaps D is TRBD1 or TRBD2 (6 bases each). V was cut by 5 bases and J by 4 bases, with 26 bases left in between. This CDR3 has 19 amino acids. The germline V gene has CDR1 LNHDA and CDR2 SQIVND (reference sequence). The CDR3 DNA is TGTGCCAGTAGTGCCCACTCCCAATCCGGGGGCAGGGTCACCGGGGAGCTGTTTTTT. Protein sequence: CASSAHSQSGGRVTGELFF.

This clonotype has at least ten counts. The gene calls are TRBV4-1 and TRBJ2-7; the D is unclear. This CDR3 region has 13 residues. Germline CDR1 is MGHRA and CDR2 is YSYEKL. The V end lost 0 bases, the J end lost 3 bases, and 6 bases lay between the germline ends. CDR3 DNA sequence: TGCGCCAGCAGCCAAGATGGGGTCTACGAGCAGTACTTC. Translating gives CASSQDGVYEQYF.

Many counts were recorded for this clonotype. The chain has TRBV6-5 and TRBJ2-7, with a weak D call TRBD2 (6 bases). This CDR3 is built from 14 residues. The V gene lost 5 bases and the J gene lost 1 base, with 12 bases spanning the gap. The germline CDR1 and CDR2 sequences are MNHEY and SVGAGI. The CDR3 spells CASSPPGLSYEQYF. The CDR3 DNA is TGTGCCAGCAGTCCCCCGGGACTTTCCTACGAGCAGTACTTC.

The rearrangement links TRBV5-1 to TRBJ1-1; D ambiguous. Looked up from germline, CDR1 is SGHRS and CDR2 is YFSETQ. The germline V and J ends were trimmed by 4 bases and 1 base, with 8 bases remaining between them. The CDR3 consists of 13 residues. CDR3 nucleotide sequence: TGCGCCAGCAGCGTCCGAACGAACACTGAAGCTTTCTTT. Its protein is CASSVRTNTEAFF.

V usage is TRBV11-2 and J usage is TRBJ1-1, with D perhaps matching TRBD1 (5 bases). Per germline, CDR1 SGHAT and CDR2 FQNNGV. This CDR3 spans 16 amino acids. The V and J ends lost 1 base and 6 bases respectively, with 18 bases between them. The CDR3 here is CASSLGRQTRRSEAFF. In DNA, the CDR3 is TGTGCCAGCAGCTTAGGTCGACAGACACGGCGGTCTGAAGCTTTCTTT.

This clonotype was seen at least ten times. The CDR3 reads CASSSTGGNQPQHF. As DNA, the CDR3 is TGTGCCAGCAGCTCGACAGGGGGCAATCAGCCCCAGCATTTT. The gene calls are TRBV11-2 and TRBJ1-5; 8 bases map to TRBD1. The CDR3 is 14 amino acids. Germline assignment: CDR1 SGHAT and CDR2 FQNNGV. V shed 4 bases, J shed 2 bases, and the junction held 1 base outside the gene matches.

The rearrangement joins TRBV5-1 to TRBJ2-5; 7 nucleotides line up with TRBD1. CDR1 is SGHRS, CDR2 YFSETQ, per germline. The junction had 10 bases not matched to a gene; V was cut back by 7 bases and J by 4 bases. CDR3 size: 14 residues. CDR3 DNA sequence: TGCGCCAGCCGCGACCCGACAGGGTTAGAGACCCAGTACTTC. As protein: CASRDPTGLETQYF.

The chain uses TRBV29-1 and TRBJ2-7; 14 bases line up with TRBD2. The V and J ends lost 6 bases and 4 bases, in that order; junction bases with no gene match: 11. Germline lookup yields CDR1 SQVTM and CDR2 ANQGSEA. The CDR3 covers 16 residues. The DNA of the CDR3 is TGCAGCGTGAGGCCCGGGACTAGCGGGAGAGGGTACGAGCAGTACTTC. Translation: CSVRPGTSGRGYEQYF.

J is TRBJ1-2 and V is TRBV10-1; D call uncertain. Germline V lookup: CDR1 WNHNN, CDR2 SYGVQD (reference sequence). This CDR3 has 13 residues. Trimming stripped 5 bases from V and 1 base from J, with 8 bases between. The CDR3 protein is CASSPAYNYGYTF. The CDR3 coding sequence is TGCGCCAGCAGTCCAGCGTATAACTATGGCTACACCTTC.

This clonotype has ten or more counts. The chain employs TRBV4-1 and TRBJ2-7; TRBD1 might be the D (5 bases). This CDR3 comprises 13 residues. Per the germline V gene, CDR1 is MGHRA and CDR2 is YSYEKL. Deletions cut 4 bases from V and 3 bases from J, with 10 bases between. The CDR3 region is CASSPRTHYEQYF. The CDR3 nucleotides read TGCGCCAGCAGCCCCCGGACACACTACGAGCAGTACTTC.

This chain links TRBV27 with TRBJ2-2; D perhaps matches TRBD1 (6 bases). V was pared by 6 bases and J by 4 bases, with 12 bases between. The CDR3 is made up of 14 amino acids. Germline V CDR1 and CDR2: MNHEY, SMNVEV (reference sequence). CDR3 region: CASRPEGVTGELFF. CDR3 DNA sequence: TGTGCCAGCAGGCCCGAGGGGGTCACCGGGGAGCTGTTTTTT.